The clone carrying this T cell receptor beta chain was recorded once. What it binds is not known. Synthesis of cDNA was carried out by template-switch 5'RACE. The reaction used 10-nucleotide random UMIs. TCRdb recomputed calls from the 5' RACE reads with MiXCR, one row per CDR3 protein. The sample contains under 35,000 distinct CDR3 sequences, 20% to 25% of which appear only once. This sample is part of a study of neurological immune-mediated disorders. Libraries from sorted cells used 1 million T cells (CD4+ or CD8+). Findings and caveats of the study: No sharing of CDR3 amino acid sequences was observed among expanded clones across subjects, suggesting private repertoires in all groups. Healthy controls had more TCR clonal expansion than multiple sclerosis, which showed the least, whereas HTLV-1-associated myelopathy showed the most.

This CDR3 spans 15 amino acids. Germline CDR1 reads SGHRS; CDR2 reads YFSETQ. Trimming removed 5 bases from V and 0 bases from J, with 12 bases in between. The sequencing sample was made of CD4+ T cells from blood. This chain joins TRBV5-1 and TRBJ2-1; possible D gene TRBD1, 5 bases. The source is a man aged 50-60 years with HTLV-1-associated myelopathy (HAM/TSP). Here the CDR3 DNA reads TGCGCCAGCAGGCCCGACAGAAGCTCCTACAATGAGCAGTTCTTC. Its translation is CASRPDRSSYNEQFF.